This is a list of T cell receptor beta chains from one sample in a study of blood T cell repertoires in COVID-19. TCRdb's copy holds only in-frame clones and misses some; the assay was immunoSEQ multiplex PCR. The table shows some 78,000 clones, with about 90% occurring only once. Material for sequencing was peripheral blood. Source of these receptors: a woman in her 50s in a cohort sampled during active COVID-19. Both conserved end residues are part of each CDR3. Fields, in order: clone size, V gene, J gene, D gene, CDR3 DNA, CDR3 protein. The D gene is left open where the match is weak. Size is stated for part of the rows, as once, few or many counts, or as a class when the clone is expanded.

.,TRBV18,TRBJ1-5,.,TGTGCCAGCTCACCCTCCGAGGCGGCTCAGCCCCAGCATTTT,CASSPSEAAQPQHF
.,TRBV11-3,TRBJ1-1,TRBD1,TGTGCCAGCAGCGCAACAGGGGGGGACACTGAAGCTTTCTTT,CASSATGGDTEAFF
.,TRBV7-3,TRBJ1-3,TRBD1,TGTGCCAGCAGCTTATCCCCCCCACCGACAGGGGACGGAAACACCATATATTTT,CASSLSPPPTGDGNTIYF
once,TRBV6-5,TRBJ1-5,.,TGTGCCAGCAGCCAACCAGGGGTTCCCCAGCATTTT,CASSQPGVPQHF
.,TRBV24-1,TRBJ1-1,.,TGTGCCACCACCGGTGGCGGTGAAGCTTTCTTT,CATTGGGEAFF
.,TRBV7-9,TRBJ2-1,.,TGTGCCAGCAGCTCGGACTGGAACAATGAGCAGTTCTTC,CASSSDWNNEQFF
.,TRBV5-8,TRBJ1-2,TRBD1,TGTGCCAGCAGCCCGGCCCACAGGGGCGGCTACACCTTC,CASSPAHRGGYTF
.,TRBV7-3,TRBJ2-1,.,TGTGCCAGCAGCTTAAACCCTAGGACTAATGAGCAGTTCTTC,CASSLNPRTNEQFF
.,TRBV25-1,TRBJ1-1,.,TGTGCCAGCAGTGAATACGCGGGGGACCACACTGAAGCTTTCTTT,CASSEYAGDHTEAFF
once,TRBV27,TRBJ1-4,.,TGTGCCAGCAGTTTAGAGGTCAATGAAAAACTGTTTTTT,CASSLEVNEKLFF
.,TRBV20-1,TRBJ2-3,TRBD2,TGCAGTGCTAGTAATGCGGGAGGTAGTGCAGATACGCAGTATTTT,CSASNAGGSADTQYF
.,TRBV19,TRBJ2-5,TRBD1,TGTGCCAGTAGTATGGGTCTCGGGACAGCCGAAGAGACCCAGTACTTC,CASSMGLGTAEETQYF
.,TRBV5-1,TRBJ1-1,.,TGCGCCAGCAGCTTGGAAGGGGTGGTGAACACTGAAGCTTTCTTT,CASSLEGVVNTEAFF
.,TRBV28,TRBJ1-2,.,TGTGCCAGCAGTCGCAGGGGAAACTATGGCTACACCTTC,CASSRRGNYGYTF